A single sample is the source of the 11 T cell receptor beta chains below, sequenced in a study of regulatory T cells in long-lasting Graves disease. Time point described: newly diagnosed GD, antithyroid drugs for less than 3 months. Construction of the TCR library relied on RNA isolated from PBMCs. Construction of the TCR beta libraries employed iRepertoire HTBI primers in conjunction with Arm-PCR of CDR3 regions. TCRdb reprocessed the multiplex PCR reads via MiXCR and lists one record per CDR3 protein. The table shows about 540,000 distinct CDR3 sequences, with around an eighth occurring only once. The same sample was also used in a study of T cells in Graves' hyperthyroidism and ophthalmopathy.

Here the sequenced sample was peripheral blood mononuclear cells (PBMCs), taken at new diagnosis, from a patient treated with antithyroid drugs. Every receptor here comes from a man aged 25 to 40 with Graves disease.

This clonotype has more than one count but fewer than ten. The chain recombines TRBV20-1 with TRBJ2-5, with 10 nucleotides matching TRBD2. Germline CDR1 is DFQATT and CDR2 is SNEGSKA (reference sequence). Trimming at V came to 1 base and at J to 2 bases, leaving 13 bases not matched to a gene. The CDR3 loop spans 18 amino acids. In DNA, the CDR3 is TGCAGTGCTAGAGGGACTCTAGCGGGAGAACCGATACAAGAGACCCAGTACTTC. Amino acid sequence: CSARGTLAGEPIQETQYF.

This clonotype occurred many times. The chain employs TRBV5-6 and TRBJ1-2; no reliable D call. The CDR3 length is 13 residues. V was cut by 4 bases and J by 8 bases, with 15 bases left in between. From germline, CDR1 is SGHDT and CDR2 YYEEEE. CDR3 residues: CASSLILLGGYTF. The CDR3 region has the DNA TGTGCCAGCAGCCTGATCCTCCTTGGGGGCTACACCTTC.

In this sample, this clonotype turned up many times. The rearrangement links TRBV29-1 to TRBJ2-1; D may be TRBD2 (5 bases). Germline V gives CDR1 SQVTM, CDR2 ANQGSEA. Trimming removed 2 bases at V and 7 bases at J, with 12 bases between. CDR3 length: 13 amino acids. The CDR3 sequence is CSVEHHGGNEQFF. The CDR3, as DNA: TGCAGCGTTGAACATCATGGAGGAAATGAGCAGTTCTTC.

In this sample, this clonotype turned up many times. This chain connects TRBV11-2 to TRBJ2-5; the D gene is possibly TRBD2 (5 bases). The CDR3 length is 13 residues. Germline V gene sequence: CDR1 SGHAT, CDR2 FQNNGV. V lost 5 bases and J lost 5, with 12 bases in between. The CDR3 nucleotides read TGTGCCAGCAGCCGCGGAGAGCGGGAGACCCAGTACTTC. Translating it yields CASSRGERETQYF.

The V and J genes are TRBV5-5 and TRBJ1-1; 9 bases align to TRBD1. Germline values: CDR1 SGHKS, CDR2 YYEKEE (reference sequence). The V gene end was trimmed by 4 bases and the J gene end by 4 bases; junction bases not matched to a gene: 8. There are 15 residues in the CDR3. The CDR3 sequence: CASSRQPGQGTEAFF. The DNA for the CDR3 is TGTGCCAGCAGCCGCCAACCGGGACAGGGCACTGAAGCTTTCTTT.

This clonotype was recorded at least ten times. The chain carries TRBV18 and TRBJ1-4; D remains unclear. Germline V CDR1 and CDR2: KGHSH, LQKENI. The CDR3 covers 13 residues. The V and J ends lost 6 bases and 8 bases respectively, with 13 bases between them. The chain's CDR3 is CASSPSQFEKLFF. The CDR3 DNA reads as TGTGCCAGCTCCCCCTCCCAATTCGAAAAACTGTTTTTT.

Many counts were recorded for this clonotype. The gene calls are TRBV7-8 and TRBJ2-5; possibly TRBD1 for D (6 bases). This CDR3 contains 16 residues. The V end was cut by 5 bases, the J end by 2 bases, with 18 bases between. Germline V gene data show CDR1 as SGHVS and CDR2 as FQNEAQ. The CDR3 bases are TGTGCCAGCAGCCCCTGGGGGCAAGAATCTCAAGAGACCCAGTACTTC. Its translation: CASSPWGQESQETQYF.

On this clonotype: A much larger clone sits a single nucleotide away, making a read error possible. V is TRBV10-3 and J is TRBJ2-1; 9 bases match TRBD2. The CDR3 extends over 15 amino acids. CDR1 and CDR2 from the germline V gene are ENHRY and SYGVKD. The CDR3 loop is CVISEGGRASNEQFF. The DNA of the CDR3 is TGTGTCATCAGTGAGGGCGGGAGGGCCAGTAATGAGCAGTTCTTC.

In its sample, this clonotype was seen once. The chain has TRBV15 and TRBJ2-6; D is undetermined. With 5 bases removed from V and 3 bases from J, the gap between germline ends came to 14 bases. The CDR3 is 16 residues long. Germline V gene lookup returns CDR1 LNHNV and CDR2 YYDKDF (reference sequence). The CDR3 DNA follows: TGTGCCACCAGCCACAGTTTTGGGGTTGGGGCCAACGTCCTGACTTTC. It codes for CATSHSFGVGANVLTF.

This clonotype was detected ten times or more. The V gene is TRBV20-1, the J gene TRBJ1-1; D possibly corresponds to TRBD1 (5 bases). The germline CDR1 and CDR2 sequences are DFQATT and SNEGSKA (reference sequence). V lost 6 bases and J lost 6, with 14 bases in between. The CDR3 totals 12 residues. Written as DNA, the CDR3 is TGCAGTGCCGGGGCCACAGGACCTGAAGCTTTCTTT. This encodes CSAGATGPEAFF.

To note about this clonotype: A much more abundant neighbour one base away suggests this may be a read error. J is TRBJ2-1 and V is TRBV19; tentative D call: TRBD1 (6 bases). Between the trimmed V and J ends, which lost 4 bases and 8 bases, there was a span of 18 bases. The CDR3 covers 15 residues. Germline CDR1 and CDR2: LNHDA and SQIVND (reference sequence). CDR3 protein: CASSKRDTRKDEQFF. Here the CDR3 DNA reads TGTGCCAGTAGTAAAAGGGACACACGTAAGGATGAGCAGTTCTTC.